This T cell receptor (beta chain) is from a study of T cell repertoires in cytomegalovirus infection. Between the trimmed V and J ends, which lost 2 bases and 1 base, there was a span of 14 bases. Germline CDR1 reads SGHVS; CDR2 reads FQNEAQ. CDR3 length equals 16 residues. Regarding the study as a whole: Summed frequency of public TCR beta families distinguished CMV carriers with the relevant HLA. CMV-specific TCR beta clonotypes restricted by HLA-C were the ones dominating the ex vivo response.

Each CDR3 protein gets one entry after TCRdb re-called the reads with MiXCR. The sample yields about 830,000 distinct CDR3 sequences, about 31% seen once. There are many counts of this clonotype. Antigen specificity is unknown. The chain links TRBV7-8 to TRBJ1-1, with no clear D. The material sequenced was cultured CD8+ T cells from PBMCs, taken from culture after CMV antigen stimulation. The clonotype was recovered from a human donor in good health (CMV status not recorded). Some clones in this sample may be carry-over from other donors' samples. This CDR3 reads CASSLRPFASNTEAFF. Written as DNA, the CDR3 is TGTGCCAGCAGCTTACGGCCTTTCGCCTCGAACACTGAAGCTTTCTTT.